Sequencing of this TCR beta chain was carried out in a study of T-cell memory formation after mild COVID-19. TCRdb reanalysed the 5' RACE reads using MiXCR and keeps one entry per CDR3 protein. The sample has 100,000 or so distinct CDR3 sequences; around 10% are singletons. This clonotype showed up just a few times. What was sequenced was PBMCs or a T cell subset sorted from them (not recorded which). The sequence was collected from a man aged 18 to 30 who had mild COVID-19 (a few samples of this study predate the infection). Cell type and time point are not known.

This chain's CDR3 is CASSQRDRNNSPLHF. CDR3 sequence (DNA): TGCGCCAGCAGCCAAAGGGACAGAAATAATTCACCCCTCCACTTT. The chain is built from TRBV4-1 and TRBJ1-6; 7 bases fit TRBD1. Per the germline V gene, CDR1 is MGHRA and CDR2 is YSYEKL. The V segment lost 2 bases and the J segment 5 bases; nucleotides outside the gene matches: 3. CDR3 length: 15 amino acids.